The 20 T cell receptor beta chains given below trace back to one sample, sequenced in a study of identical twins. In TCRdb, the 5' RACE reads were re-called with MiXCR into one record per CDR3 protein. The repertoire holds 500,000 to 650,000 distinct CDR3 sequences, with just over 7% as singletons. The data also belong to a second study, concerning yellow fever vaccine responses in identical twins.

Sequencing was done on a sample of PBMCs. These receptors originate from a woman younger than 30 in good health.

The chain employs TRBV10-3 and TRBJ1-1; TRBD1 aligns across 7 bases. V shed 3 bases, J shed 1 base, and the junction held 17 bases outside the gene matches. The CDR3 is 19 amino acids. Germline V CDR1 and CDR2: ENHRY, SYGVKD. Here the CDR3 DNA reads TGTGCCATCAGTGAATGGGGGCCGAGACAGGGAGAGAGGAACACTGAAGCTTTCTTT. Amino acids: CAISEWGPRQGERNTEAFF.

The genes are TRBV28 and TRBJ2-1, with TRBD2 matching 7 bases. After removal of 6 bases from V and 8 bases from J, the junction contained 16 bases not matched to a gene. Germline values: CDR1 MDHEN, CDR2 SYDVKM. The CDR3 consists of 16 residues. CDR3 coding DNA: TGTGCCAGCAGCGCGGATGAGAGCGGGGAGATGTATGAGCAGTTCTTC. It encodes CASSADESGEMYEQFF.

The J gene is TRBJ2-4, the V gene TRBV11-2; 7 bases match TRBD2. The ends lost 5 bases at V and 4 bases at J; junction bases unmatched: 11. CDR3 length: 16 residues. Germline assignment: CDR1 SGHAT and CDR2 FQNNGV. CDR3 sequence reads: CASSLEWGGTKNIQYF. CDR3 DNA: TGTGCCAGCAGCCTCGAATGGGGGGGGACGAAAAACATTCAGTACTTC.

There are a few counts of this clonotype. The rearrangement uses TRBV20-1 and TRBJ2-5; perhaps TRBD1 as D (5 bases). V gave up 2 bases and J gave up 5 bases, with 18 bases separating them. The CDR3 totals 15 residues. From germline, CDR1 is DFQATT and CDR2 SNEGSKA (reference sequence). The CDR3 DNA follows: TGCAGTGCTAGACCCCCAGGGCTTCCGCCGGAGACCCAGTACTTC. Translation gives CSARPPGLPPETQYF.

CDR3 sequence (DNA): TGCGCCAGCGCGGAGGGGACAGGGGGATACAATGAGCAGTTCTTC. Translating gives CASAEGTGGYNEQFF. This chain links TRBV5-1 with TRBJ2-1; TRBD1 matches 11 bases. The CDR3 covers 15 residues. Germline values: CDR1 SGHRS, CDR2 YFSETQ. V dropped 7 bases and J dropped 4; count of bases not matched to a gene: 7.

CDR3: CASIGGVNTEAFF. Here the CDR3 DNA reads TGCGCCAGCATCGGTGGAGTGAACACTGAAGCTTTCTTT. The rearrangement links TRBV5-1 to TRBJ1-1; the D is unclear. CDR3 size: 13 residues. Germline V gene sequence: CDR1 SGHRS, CDR2 YFSETQ. With 6 bases removed from V and 0 bases from J, the gap between germline ends came to 9 bases.

This clonotype was found many times. The rearrangement joins TRBV29-1 to TRBJ1-2; 8 bases fit TRBD1. The germline V gene encodes CDR1 SQVTM and CDR2 ANQGSEA. Trimming cost V 3 bases and J 7 bases; bases outside gene matches: 10. CDR3 size: 14 residues. In DNA form, the CDR3 reads TGCAGCGTTGAGCTCGAGGACAGGGTCTTTGGCTACACCTTC. It is translated as CSVELEDRVFGYTF.

The CDR3 DNA reads TGTGCCAGCAGCTTAGACCTCAGCGGGGGGGACCTTCCGGAGACCCAGTACTTC. Translated, it gives CASSLDLSGGDLPETQYF. V gene TRBV11-1 combines with J gene TRBJ2-5; 10 positions match TRBD2. The CDR3 is 18 amino acids. Trimming took 1 base from V and 5 from J; bases not matched to a gene: 13. Germline V gene lookup returns CDR1 SGHAT and CDR2 FQDESV (reference sequence).

The chain is built from TRBV3-1 and TRBJ2-1; D may match TRBD1 or TRBD2 (5 bases each). CDR3 length: 16 residues. Germline CDR1 is LGHDT and CDR2 is YNNKEL (reference sequence). Between the trimmed V and J ends, which lost 4 bases and 4 bases, there was a span of 17 bases. CDR3 protein: CASSPRARGTYNEQFF. CDR3 bases: TGTGCCAGCAGCCCTCGCGCGAGGGGAACTTACAATGAGCAGTTCTTC.

The rearrangement joins TRBV25-1 to TRBJ2-3; 7 nucleotides agree with TRBD1. The CDR3 sequence is 16 residues long. Germline lookup yields CDR1 MGHDK and CDR2 SYGVNS. J was trimmed by 2 bases and V by 3 bases; bases with no gene match: 8. The CDR3 nucleotides are TGTGCCAGCAGTGACCGAAACAGGGGTGTCACAGATACGCAGTATTTT. Its protein product is CASSDRNRGVTDTQYF.

The chain is built from TRBV20-1 and TRBJ1-5, with D possibly TRBD1 on 6 matching bases. Germline CDR1 reads DFQATT; CDR2 reads SNEGSKA (reference sequence). The CDR3 spans 15 residues. V dropped 2 bases and J dropped 0 bases, with 11 bases sitting between them. The CDR3 spells CSARRGTDSNQPQHF. In DNA form, the CDR3 reads TGCAGTGCTAGAAGGGGGACGGATAGCAATCAGCCCCAGCATTTT.

This chain uses TRBV9 with TRBJ2-7; D possibly matches TRBD1 or TRBD2 (5 bases each). Trimming took 3 bases from V and 1 from J, leaving 14 bases between them. The CDR3 loop spans 15 amino acids. CDR1 SGDLS and CDR2 YYNGEE come from the germline V gene. The CDR3 nucleotides read TGTGCCAGCAGCGCCTCCGGGACGTCTTCCTACGAGCAGTACTTC. Translating it yields CASSASGTSSYEQYF.

This clonotype has more than one count but fewer than ten. The chain recombines TRBV10-1 with TRBJ2-7; TRBD1 matches at 7 bases. After removal of 6 bases from V and 4 bases from J, the junction contained 12 bases not matched to a gene. CDR3 length equals 15 residues. In germline, CDR1 is WNHNN, CDR2 SYGVQD (reference sequence). The CDR3 here is CASSYDRVETYEQYV. The DNA for the CDR3 is TGCGCCAGCAGCTACGACAGGGTGGAGACTTACGAGCAGTACGTC.

This clonotype was found many times. The chain couples TRBV7-9 to TRBJ1-1, with D unresolved. Trimming removed 5 bases from V and 1 base from J, with 14 bases in between. Germline CDR1 is SEHNR and CDR2 is FQNEAQ (reference sequence). The CDR3 loop spans 15 amino acids. The CDR3 is CASSPYGEPNTEAFF. The CDR3 nucleotides read TGTGCCAGCAGCCCCTACGGGGAGCCGAACACTGAAGCTTTCTTT.

A remark on this clonotype: Being one base from a much bigger clone, this may be a read error. The chain combines TRBV6-2 or TRBV6-3 with TRBJ2-1; no reliable D call. Germline V gene lookup returns CDR1 MNHEY and CDR2 SVGEGT. This CDR3 comprises 14 residues. The ends were cut back, 8 bases at V and 3 bases at J, with 14 bases in the middle. CDR3 region: CASSTRGHYNEQFF. CDR3 sequence (DNA): TGTGCCAGCTCCACCCGTGGTCACTACAATGAGCAGTTCTTC.

In this sample, this clonotype turned up many times. The chain joins TRBV20-1 to TRBJ2-3; D is unclear. CDR1 is DFQATT and CDR2 is SNEGSKA in the germline V gene (reference sequence). This CDR3 spans 11 amino acids. V was cut by 3 bases and J by 3 bases, with 4 bases left in between. CDR3 in DNA: TGCAGTGCTAGTCTGACAGATACGCAGTATTTT. This codes for CSASLTDTQYF.

The J gene is TRBJ1-5, the V gene TRBV6-1; no firm D call. Germline CDR1 MNHNS, CDR2 SASEGT. V was shortened by 6 bases and J by 5 bases, with 14 bases between the two germline ends. The CDR3 is made up of 14 amino acids. The CDR3 DNA follows: TGTGCCAGCAGCTCCCGGACGAACTATCAGCCCCAGCATTTT. This encodes CASSSRTNYQPQHF.

In this sample, this clonotype turned up a few times. This chain uses TRBV7-9 with TRBJ2-5; TRBD1 might be the D (5 bases). The CDR3 length is 15 residues. Trimming stripped 1 base from V and 5 bases from J, with 14 bases between. CDR1 SEHNR and CDR2 FQNEAQ come from the germline V gene (reference sequence). Written as DNA, the CDR3 is TGTGCCAGCAGCTTAGGACAGCCCATTGTGGAGACCCAGTACTTC. Protein sequence: CASSLGQPIVETQYF.

The genes are TRBV12-3 or TRBV12-4 and TRBJ2-1; 15 positions match TRBD2. The length of the CDR3 is 15 residues. The V segment lost 8 bases and the J segment 10 bases; nucleotides outside the gene matches: 9. CDR3 in amino acids: CASGGLAGGIWEQFF. The CDR3 nucleotides read TGTGCCAGCGGAGGACTAGCGGGAGGGATTTGGGAGCAGTTCTTC.

This clonotype was picked up many times. The chain carries TRBV5-1 and TRBJ2-7; D perhaps matches TRBD2 (5 bases). This CDR3 comprises 15 residues. The V gene lost 0 bases and the J gene lost 0 bases, with 10 bases spanning the gap. Germline loops: CDR1 SGHRS, CDR2 YFSETQ. CDR3 residues: CASSLVSAGSYEQYF. CDR3 nucleotide sequence: TGCGCCAGCAGCTTGGTTAGTGCGGGCTCCTACGAGCAGTACTTC.